The clone carrying this T cell receptor (beta chain) was seen once. Per the original data handling: Estimated nucleated cell counts came from reference gene primer amplification. Assay: immunoSEQ multiplex PCR; the TCRdb copy retains only in-frame clones and omits some. Clonal size and the V and J genes are those of that table, whereas D and trimming came from the DNA. Seen here are some 250,000 clones, roughly 83% observed once, and the top ten hold more than 9%. Germline V gene lookup returns CDR1 SNHLY and CDR2 FYNNEI. The CDR3 contains 16 residues. Trimming took off 4 bases at V and 7 bases at J, with 17 bases between the two ends. This entry comes from a study of blood T cell repertoires in COVID-19. Study at large: Samples taken during acute and convalescent COVID-19 were collected in the United States, Italy and Spain.

The sample taken for sequencing was peripheral blood. The chain uses TRBV2 and TRBJ1-6; TRBD1 might be the D (6 bases). This receptor was identified in a man older than 75 with acute or convalescent COVID-19. The CDR3 DNA is TGTGCCAGCAGTGGGGCAAGGACAGAGGCCAATTCACCCCTCCACTTT. This codes for CASSGARTEANSPLHF.